The 15 T cell receptor beta chains below come from one sample, sequenced in a study of OX40 agonist ivuxolimab in advanced cancers. Method: immunoSEQ multiplex PCR; TCRdb's copy keeps in-frame clones and lacks some. Of more than 85,000 clones in the sample, approximately 89% were seen once. Material: CD4+ or CD8+ T cells sorted from blood, obtained in a trial of the OX40 agonist ivuxolimab. These receptors originate from an adult with an advanced solid tumor such as melanoma, head and neck, liver or kidney cancer.

In the case of this clone: Other DNA sequences of this sample code for an identical CDR3. For the CDR3, the DNA is TGTGCCAGCAGCTTGTTGGGCGATCAGCCCCAGCATTTT. Translated, it gives CASSLLGDQPQHF. The chain joins TRBV7-2 to TRBJ1-5; D gene unclear. The CDR3 is made up of 13 amino acids. The ends were cut back, 3 bases at V and 5 bases at J, with 8 bases in the middle. Germline CDR1 reads SGHTA; CDR2 reads FQGNSA.

The CDR3 sequence: CASSLATPRGTEAFF. The CDR3 nucleotides are TGTGCCAGCAGCTTAGCGACACCTAGGGGCACTGAAGCTTTCTTT. V and J are TRBV7-2 and TRBJ1-1, with D possibly matching TRBD1 (5 bases). The CDR3 spans 15 residues. From germline, CDR1 is SGHTA and CDR2 FQGNSA. The V end was cut by 0 bases, the J end by 4 bases, with 12 bases between. Full variable domain (outside the CDR3, taken from reference TRBV7-2 and TRBJ1-1): GAGVSQSPSNKVTEKGKDVELRCDPISGHTALYWYRQSLGQGLEFLIYFQGNSAPDKSGLPSDRFSAERTGGSVSTLTIQRTQQEDSAVYLCASSLATPRGTEAFFGQGTRLTVV.

This clone was picked up a small number of times. V and J are TRBV30 and TRBJ2-2; D unclear. The CDR3 length is 13 residues. Per the germline V gene, CDR1 is GTSNPN and CDR2 is SVGIG (reference sequence). V lost 5 bases to trimming and J lost 4 bases, with 11 bases between them. The DNA of the CDR3 is TGTGCCTGGTCCCGACTTATCACCGGGGAGCTGTTTTTT. This translates into CAWSRLITGELFF.

With respect to this clone: This CDR3 is also generated by other DNA sequences in the sample. The chain is built from TRBV6-6 and TRBJ1-2, with D uncertain. Germline values: CDR1 MNHNY, CDR2 SVGAGI (reference sequence). The germline V and J ends were trimmed by 0 bases and 3 bases, with 5 bases remaining between them. The CDR3 spans 13 residues. The CDR3 nucleotides are TGTGCCAGCAGTTACTCCAGAGACTATGGCTACACCTTC. Translation gives CASSYSRDYGYTF.

The rearrangement joins TRBV27 to TRBJ2-7; D not certain. Germline values: CDR1 MNHEY, CDR2 SMNVEV (reference sequence). This CDR3 is built from 14 residues. The V end lost 5 bases, the J end lost 6 bases, and 17 bases lay between the germline ends. CDR3 loop: CASSVRIPSAEQYF. In DNA, the CDR3 is TGTGCCAGCAGTGTGCGAATCCCATCGGCCGAGCAGTACTTC.

This chain links TRBV5-1 with TRBJ1-1; weak D call: TRBD1 (5 bases). V was clipped by 0 bases and J by 7 bases, with 13 bases between them. Per germline, CDR1 SGHRS and CDR2 YFSETQ. The CDR3 sequence is 14 residues long. This CDR3 is CASSLGWGDDEAFF. Written as DNA, the CDR3 is TGCGCCAGCAGCTTGGGTTGGGGGGATGATGAAGCTTTCTTT.

This clone was recorded once. This rearrangement joins TRBV19 to TRBJ2-3; 7 nucleotides agree with TRBD2. From germline, CDR1 is LNHDA and CDR2 SQIVND (reference sequence). Trimming at V came to 5 bases and at J to 4 bases, leaving 9 bases not matched to a gene. This CDR3 spans 15 amino acids. The CDR3 here is CASSSRLAVPDTQYF. The CDR3 nucleotides are TGTGCCAGTAGTTCCAGACTAGCTGTTCCAGATACGCAGTATTTT. The variable domain in full, completed from reference TRBV19 and TRBJ2-3, reads DGGITQSPKYLFRKEGQNVTLSCEQNLNHDAMYWYRQDPGQGLRLIYYSQIVNDFQKGDIAEGYSVSREKKESFPLTVTSAQKNPTAFYLCASSSRLAVPDTQYFGPGTRLTVL.

The genes are TRBV4-2 and TRBJ1-2; tentative D call: TRBD1 (5 bases). This CDR3 has 16 residues. The V and J ends lost 0 bases and 8 bases respectively, with 19 bases between them. The germline gives CDR1 LGHNA, CDR2 YNFKEQ. The CDR3 sequence: CASSQDLKQEARGYTF. The CDR3 nucleotides read TGTGCCAGCAGCCAAGATTTGAAACAGGAGGCTAGAGGCTACACCTTC.

The CDR3: CASSLRLANTGELFF. CDR3 nucleotide sequence: TGTGCCAGCAGCTTAAGGCTCGCGAACACCGGGGAGCTGTTTTTT. The chain recombines TRBV7-3 with TRBJ2-2; no firm D call. Between the trimmed V and J ends, which lost 1 base and 0 bases, there was a span of 6 bases. Germline lookup yields CDR1 SGHTA and CDR2 FQGTGA. The CDR3 is 15 amino acids.

J is TRBJ2-6 and V is TRBV6-5; D call uncertain. Germline loops: CDR1 MNHEY, CDR2 SVGAGI. CDR3 length: 14 residues. V shed 8 bases and J shed 1 base, with 9 bases lying between them. The CDR3 DNA reads TGTGCCAGCCTCCCTCGGTCTGGGGCCAACGTCCTGACTTTC. Encoded protein: CASLPRSGANVLTF.

The chain couples TRBV30 to TRBJ2-5; 7 nucleotides agree with TRBD1. The CDR3 has 16 residues. Germline V gene lookup returns CDR1 GTSNPN and CDR2 SVGIG (reference sequence). V dropped 1 base and J dropped 1; count of bases not matched to a gene: 9. CDR3 sequence reads: CAWSGLGGQPQETQYF. In DNA, the CDR3 is TGTGCCTGGAGTGGATTAGGGGGACAGCCCCAAGAGACCCAGTACTTC.

The J gene is TRBJ1-2, the V gene TRBV15; unclear D gene. Trimming shortened V by 1 base and J by 2 bases, and 17 bases separated the two germline ends. This CDR3 spans 17 amino acids. The V gene's germline CDR1 is LNHNV and CDR2 YYDKDF (reference sequence). CDR3 in DNA: TGTGCCACCAGCAGAGTCTCAGGAGCTCAAGGGAACTATGGCTACACCTTC. Residues: CATSRVSGAQGNYGYTF.

The chain combines TRBV9 with TRBJ2-7; 12 bases match TRBD1. Unmatched junction bases numbered 6, after V lost 0 bases and J lost 8 bases. CDR1 and CDR2 (germline): SGDLS, YYNGEE. This CDR3 has 15 amino acids. The CDR3, as DNA: TGTGCCAGCAGCGTAGTCGTGGGACAGGGGGCGAAGCAGTACTTC. Translating it yields CASSVVVGQGAKQYF.

The chain carries TRBV10-2 and TRBJ1-2; 7 nucleotides match TRBD1. The CDR3 has 13 amino acids. J was trimmed by 3 bases and V by 6 bases; bases with no gene match: 4. CDR1 is WSHSY and CDR2 is SAAADI in the germline V gene. The CDR3 DNA sequence: TGCGCCAGCAGAACAGGGGCGGACTATGGCTACACCTTC. Residues: CASRTGADYGYTF.

The rearrangement links TRBV11-1 to TRBJ2-3; D is perhaps TRBD2 (6 bases). V shed 1 base and J shed 3 bases, with 11 bases lying between them. CDR1 and CDR2 from the germline V gene are SGHAT and FQDESV (reference sequence). This CDR3 spans 15 amino acids. The CDR3 region has the DNA TGTGCCAGCAGCTTAGGAGGCGGGGCTACAGATACGCAGTATTTT. The encoded protein is CASSLGGGATDTQYF.